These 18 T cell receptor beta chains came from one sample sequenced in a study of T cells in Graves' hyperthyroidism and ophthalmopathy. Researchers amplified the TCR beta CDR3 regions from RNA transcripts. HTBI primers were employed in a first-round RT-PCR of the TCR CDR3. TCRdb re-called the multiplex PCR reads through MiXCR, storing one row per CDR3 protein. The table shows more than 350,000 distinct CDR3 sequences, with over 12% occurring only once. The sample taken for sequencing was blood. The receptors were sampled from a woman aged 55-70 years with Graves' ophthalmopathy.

DNA of the CDR3: TGTGCCAGCAGCATGTCGGGGACTTCGACCCAGTACTTC. The encoded protein is CASSMSGTSTQYF. The J gene is TRBJ2-5, the V gene TRBV7-8, with D perhaps matching TRBD2 (6 bases). The germline CDR1 and CDR2 sequences are SGHVS and FQNEAQ. Trimming removed 5 bases at V and 7 bases at J, with 14 bases between. The CDR3 consists of 13 residues.

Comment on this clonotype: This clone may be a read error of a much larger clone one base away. This chain's CDR3 is CASNSIRAATNGKLFF. Here the CDR3 DNA reads TGTGCCAGCAACTCGATTCGCGCGGCAACTAATGGAAAACTGTTTTTT. V gene TRBV28 combines with J gene TRBJ1-4; D uncertain. CDR1 and CDR2 from the germline V gene are MDHEN and SYDVKM. CDR3 length: 16 residues.

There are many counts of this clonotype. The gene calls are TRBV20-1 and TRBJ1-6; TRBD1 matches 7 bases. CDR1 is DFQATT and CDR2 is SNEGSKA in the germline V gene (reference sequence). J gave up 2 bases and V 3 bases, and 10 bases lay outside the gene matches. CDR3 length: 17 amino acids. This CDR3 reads CSASCPVTGAYNSPLHF. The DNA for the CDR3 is TGCAGTGCTAGTTGTCCGGTAACAGGGGCCTATAATTCACCCCTCCACTTT.

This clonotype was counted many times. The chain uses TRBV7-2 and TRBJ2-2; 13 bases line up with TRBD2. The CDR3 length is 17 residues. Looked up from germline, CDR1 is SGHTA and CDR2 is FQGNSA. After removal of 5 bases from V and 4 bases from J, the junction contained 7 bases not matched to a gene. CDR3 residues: CASSTSGTSGTTGELFF. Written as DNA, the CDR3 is TGTGCCAGCAGCACATCCGGGACTAGCGGGACCACCGGGGAGCTGTTTTTT.

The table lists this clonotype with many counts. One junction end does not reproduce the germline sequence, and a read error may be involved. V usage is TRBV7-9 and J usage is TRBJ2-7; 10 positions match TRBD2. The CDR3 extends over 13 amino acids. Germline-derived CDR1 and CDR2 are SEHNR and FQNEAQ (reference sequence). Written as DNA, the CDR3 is TGTGCCAGCAGTTTAGCGGGAGGAGGCGAGCAGTACTTC. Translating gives CASSLAGGGEQYF.

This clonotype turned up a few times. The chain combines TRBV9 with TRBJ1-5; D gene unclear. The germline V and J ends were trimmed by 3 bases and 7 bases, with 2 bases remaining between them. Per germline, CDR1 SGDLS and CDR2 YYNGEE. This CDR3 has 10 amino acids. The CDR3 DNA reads TGTGCCAGCAGCGGACAGCCCCAGCATTTT. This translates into CASSGQPQHF.

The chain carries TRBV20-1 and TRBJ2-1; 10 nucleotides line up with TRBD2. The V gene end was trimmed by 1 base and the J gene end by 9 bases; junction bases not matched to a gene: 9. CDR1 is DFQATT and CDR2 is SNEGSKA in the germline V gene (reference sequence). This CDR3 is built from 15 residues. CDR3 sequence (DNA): TGCAGTGCTAGAGCGGCTAGCGGGAGACAGGGTGAGCAGTTCTTC. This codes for CSARAASGRQGEQFF.

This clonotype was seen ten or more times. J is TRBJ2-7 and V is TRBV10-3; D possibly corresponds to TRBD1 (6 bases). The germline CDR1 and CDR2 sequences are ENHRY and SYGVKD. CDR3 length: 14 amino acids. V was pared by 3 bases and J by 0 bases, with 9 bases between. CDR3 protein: CAISETDSSYEQYF. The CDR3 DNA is TGTGCCATCAGTGAAACGGACAGCTCCTACGAGCAGTACTTC.

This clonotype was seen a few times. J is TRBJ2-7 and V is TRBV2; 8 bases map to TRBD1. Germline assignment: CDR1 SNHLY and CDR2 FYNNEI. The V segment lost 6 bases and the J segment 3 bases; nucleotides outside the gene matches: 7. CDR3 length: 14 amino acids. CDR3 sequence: CASRAGTGNYEQYF. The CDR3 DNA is TGTGCCAGCAGAGCCGGGACAGGTAACTACGAGCAGTACTTC. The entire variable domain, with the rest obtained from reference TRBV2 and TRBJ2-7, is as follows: EPEVTQTPSHQVTQMGQEVILRCVPISNHLYFYWYRQILGQKVEFLVSFYNNEISEKSEIFDDQFSVERPDGSNFTLKIRSTKLEDSAMYFCASRAGTGNYEQYFGPGTRLTVT.

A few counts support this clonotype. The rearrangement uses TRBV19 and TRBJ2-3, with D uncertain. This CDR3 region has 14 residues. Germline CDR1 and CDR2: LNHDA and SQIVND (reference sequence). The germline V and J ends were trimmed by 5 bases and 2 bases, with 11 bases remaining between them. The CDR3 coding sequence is TGTGCCAGTAGTGAGACCAGGCCCACAGATACGCAGTATTTT. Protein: CASSETRPTDTQYF.

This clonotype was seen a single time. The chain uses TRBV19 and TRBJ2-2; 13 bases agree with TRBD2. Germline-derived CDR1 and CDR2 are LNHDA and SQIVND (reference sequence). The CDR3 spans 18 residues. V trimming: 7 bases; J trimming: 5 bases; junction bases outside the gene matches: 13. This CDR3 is CASTPGTSGTLGTGELFF. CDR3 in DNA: TGTGCCAGTACCCCCGGGACTAGCGGGACCCTCGGGACCGGGGAGCTGTTTTTT.

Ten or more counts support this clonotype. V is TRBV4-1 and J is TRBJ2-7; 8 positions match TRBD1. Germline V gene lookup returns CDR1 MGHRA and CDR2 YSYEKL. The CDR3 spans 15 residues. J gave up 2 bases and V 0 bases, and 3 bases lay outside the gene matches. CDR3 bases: TGCGCCAGCAGCCAAGAAGGACAGGGACCCTACGAGCAGTACTTC. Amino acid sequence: CASSQEGQGPYEQYF.

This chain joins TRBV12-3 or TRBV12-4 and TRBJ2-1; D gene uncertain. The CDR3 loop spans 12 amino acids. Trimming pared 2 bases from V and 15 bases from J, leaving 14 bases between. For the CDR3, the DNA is TGTGCCAGCAGTTTATCTCCTACGGCCGGGTTCTTC. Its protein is CASSLSPTAGFF.

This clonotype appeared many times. For the CDR3, the DNA is TGTGCCAGCATCTCCCAAGCGGGGCTAGCGAGCGAGCAGTACTTC. Amino acid sequence: CASISQAGLASEQYF. The gene calls are TRBV2 and TRBJ2-7; TRBD2 matches at 7 bases. From germline, CDR1 is SNHLY and CDR2 FYNNEI. The CDR3 sequence is 15 residues long. The J segment lost 6 bases and the V segment lost 7 bases, leaving 15 bases of the junction unmatched.

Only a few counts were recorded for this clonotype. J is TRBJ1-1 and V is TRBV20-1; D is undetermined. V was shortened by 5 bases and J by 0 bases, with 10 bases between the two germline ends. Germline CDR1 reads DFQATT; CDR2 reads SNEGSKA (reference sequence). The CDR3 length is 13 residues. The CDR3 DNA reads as TGCAGTGCTCGCCGGGCAGTGAACACTGAAGCTTTCTTT. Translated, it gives CSARRAVNTEAFF.

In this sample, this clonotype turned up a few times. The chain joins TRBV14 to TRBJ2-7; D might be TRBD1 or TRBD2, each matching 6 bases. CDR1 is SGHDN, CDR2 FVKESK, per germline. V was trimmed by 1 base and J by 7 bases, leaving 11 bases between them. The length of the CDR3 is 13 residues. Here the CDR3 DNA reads TGTGCCAGCAGCCAAGTCCGAGGGGGGGAGCAGTACTTC. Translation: CASSQVRGGEQYF.

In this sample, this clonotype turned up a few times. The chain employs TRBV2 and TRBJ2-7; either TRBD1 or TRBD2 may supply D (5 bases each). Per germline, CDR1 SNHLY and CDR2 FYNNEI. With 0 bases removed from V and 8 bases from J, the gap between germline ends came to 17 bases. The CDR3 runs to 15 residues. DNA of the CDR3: TGTGCCAGCAGTGAAGCTGGGACGGGGCGTTCGAAGCAGTACTTC. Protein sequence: CASSEAGTGRSKQYF. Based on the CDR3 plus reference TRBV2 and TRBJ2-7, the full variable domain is EPEVTQTPSHQVTQMGQEVILRCVPISNHLYFYWYRQILGQKVEFLVSFYNNEISEKSEIFDDQFSVERPDGSNFTLKIRSTKLEDSAMYFCASSEAGTGRSKQYFGPGTRLTVT.

CDR3 in DNA: TGTGCCAGTAGTACGGGACCCGTCTACAATGAGCAGTTCTTC. Translated: CASSTGPVYNEQFF. The chain carries TRBV19 and TRBJ2-1; perhaps D is TRBD1 or TRBD2 (5 bases each). CDR1 is LNHDA and CDR2 is SQIVND in the germline V gene (reference sequence). There are 14 residues in the CDR3. V was shortened by 4 bases and J by 3 bases, with 10 bases between the two germline ends.